This TCR beta chain appears in the sequencing data of a study of cytomegalovirus exposure and HLA in healthy donors. The CDR3 runs 14 residues. Between the trimmed V and J ends, which lost 8 bases and 0 bases, there was a span of 13 bases. CDR1 is LNHDA, CDR2 SQIVND, per germline (reference sequence). Amplification used 60 Vbeta primers and 13 Jbeta primers. Only in-frame clones appear in the TCRdb table, and some are missing; sequencing was by immunoSEQ multiplex PCR. Of about 160,000 clones in the sample, roughly 80% were seen once. A single count supports this clone. The rearrangement joins TRBV19 to TRBJ1-1; no definite D call. The receptor was isolated from a man aged 25-45 years in good health and CMV-seronegative. The sequenced sample consisted of PBMCs. CDR3 sequence reads: CASSHQIMNTEAFF. In nucleotides, the CDR3 is TGTGCCAGTTCCCACCAGATCATGAACACTGAAGCTTTCTTT.